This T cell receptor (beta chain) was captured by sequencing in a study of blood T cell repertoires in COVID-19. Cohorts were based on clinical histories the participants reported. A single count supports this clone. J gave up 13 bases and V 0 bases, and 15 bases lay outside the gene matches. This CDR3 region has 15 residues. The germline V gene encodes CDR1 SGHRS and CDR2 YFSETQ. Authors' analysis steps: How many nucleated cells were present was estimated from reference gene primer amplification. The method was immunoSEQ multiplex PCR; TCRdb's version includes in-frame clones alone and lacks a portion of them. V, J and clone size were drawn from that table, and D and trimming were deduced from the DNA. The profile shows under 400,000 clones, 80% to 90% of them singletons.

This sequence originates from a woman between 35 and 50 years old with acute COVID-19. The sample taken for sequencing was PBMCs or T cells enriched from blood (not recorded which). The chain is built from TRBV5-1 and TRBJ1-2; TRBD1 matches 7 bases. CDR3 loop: CASSLGSSFTGVATF. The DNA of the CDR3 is TGCGCCAGCAGCTTGGGTTCTTCCTTCACAGGGGTTGCCACCTTC.